The TCR beta chain described here comes from a study of identical twins. This clonotype occurred a few times. TCRdb fed the 5' RACE reads into MiXCR, producing one record per CDR3 protein. Of about 480,000 distinct CDR3 sequences listed, over 12% are singletons. This sample also belongs to another study, concerning yellow fever vaccine responses in identical twins.

The sample comprised CD4+ T cells sorted from blood. The sequence was collected from a woman aged 18-29 years in good health.

The CDR3 bases are TGCGCCAGCAGCTTGGCCGAGCGGGGGGGCACAGATACGCAGTATTTT. This encodes CASSLAERGGTDTQYF. This sequence joins TRBV5-1 and TRBJ2-3; 9 bases agree with TRBD2. The V segment lost 0 bases and the J segment 1 base; nucleotides outside the gene matches: 3. The germline V gene encodes CDR1 SGHRS and CDR2 YFSETQ. This CDR3 spans 16 amino acids.